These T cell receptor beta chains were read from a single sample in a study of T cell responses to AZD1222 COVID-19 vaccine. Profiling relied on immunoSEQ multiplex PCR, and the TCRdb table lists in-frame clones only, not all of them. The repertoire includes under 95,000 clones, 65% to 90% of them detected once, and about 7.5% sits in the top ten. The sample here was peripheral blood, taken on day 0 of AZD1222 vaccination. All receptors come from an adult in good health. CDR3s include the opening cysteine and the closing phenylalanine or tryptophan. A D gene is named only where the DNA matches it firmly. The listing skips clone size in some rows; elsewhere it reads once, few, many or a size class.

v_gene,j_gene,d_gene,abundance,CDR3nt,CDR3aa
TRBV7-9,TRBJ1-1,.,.,TGTGCCAGCATGCTAGGGGCGAACACTGAAGCTTTCTTT,CASMLGANTEAFF
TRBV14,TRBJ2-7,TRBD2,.,TGTGCCAGCAGCCCTTTGGCGGGAGGGGGCTACGAGCAGTACTTC,CASSPLAGGGYEQYF
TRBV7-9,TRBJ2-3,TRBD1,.,TGTGCCAGCAGCTTAGGAGCCGGGACAGGGGGCGCAGATACGCAGTATTTT,CASSLGAGTGGADTQYF
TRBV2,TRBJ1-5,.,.,TGTGCCAGCAGTGTTCAGGGATACTATAGCAATCAGCCCCAGCATTTT,CASSVQGYYSNQPQHF
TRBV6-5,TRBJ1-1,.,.,TGTGCCAGCAGTTATGGGTGGCAGATGAACACTGAAGCTTTCTTT,CASSYGWQMNTEAFF
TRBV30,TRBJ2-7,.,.,TGTGCCTGGAATACAGGGAGCTCCTACGAGCAGTACTTC,CAWNTGSSYEQYF
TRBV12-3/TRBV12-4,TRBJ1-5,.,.,TGTGCCAGCAGGCTGACGGGAGGCCAGCCCCAGCATTTT,CASRLTGGQPQHF
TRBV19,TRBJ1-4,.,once,TGTGCCAGTATTATCGGCGTGGGAGCCGGCCAAAAACTGTTTTTT,CASIIGVGAGQKLFF
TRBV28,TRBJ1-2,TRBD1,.,TGTGCCAGCAGTTCGACAGGGACTTATAACTATGGCTACACCTTC,CASSSTGTYNYGYTF
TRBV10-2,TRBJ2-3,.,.,TGCGCCAGCGGGGGGCCAGGGGTCGCAGATACGCAGTATTTT,CASGGPGVADTQYF
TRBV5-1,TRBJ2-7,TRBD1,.,TGCGCCAGCAGCTTCGCCGACAGGGACGAGCAGTACTTC,CASSFADRDEQYF
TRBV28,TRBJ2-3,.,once,TGTGCCAGCAGTCCGGGACGGTCAGGTGGCACAGATACGCAGTATTTT,CASSPGRSGGTDTQYF
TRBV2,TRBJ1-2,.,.,TGTGCCAGCAGTGAAGTGGGGGTCGAATATGGCTACACCTTC,CASSEVGVEYGYTF
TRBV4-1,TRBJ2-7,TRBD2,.,TGCGCCAGCAGCCACCCGGGGGGACTTAATGTCTTTGAGCAGTACTTC,CASSHPGGLNVFEQYF
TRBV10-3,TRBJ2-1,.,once,TGTGCCATCAGTGAGTCCCTATCGGGAGAGCCCCACAATGAGCAGTTCTTC,CAISESLSGEPHNEQFF
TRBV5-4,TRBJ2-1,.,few,TGTGCCAGCAGCGGCCCTACAGGAACCGGGGGGCACAATGAGCAGTTCTTC,CASSGPTGTGGHNEQFF
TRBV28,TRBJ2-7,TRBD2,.,TGTGCCAGCAACCTACCGCCGCTAGCGGTCCTTTCCTACGAGCAGTACTTC,CASNLPPLAVLSYEQYF
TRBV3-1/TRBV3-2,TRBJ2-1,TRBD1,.,TGTGCCAGCAGCCCACAGGGGGCTACCAATGAGCAGTTCTTC,CASSPQGATNEQFF
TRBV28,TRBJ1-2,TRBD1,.,TGTGCCAGCAGCTCAGGGACAGCCTATGGCTACACCTTC,CASSSGTAYGYTF
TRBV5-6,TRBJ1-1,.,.,TGTGCCAGCAGCTTGGTCCGGGGCGTCACTGAAGCTTTCTTT,CASSLVRGVTEAFF
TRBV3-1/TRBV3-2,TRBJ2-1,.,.,TGTGCCAGTAGCCACTTAAATTTCCCGACGATGGGATCCTCCTACAATGAGCAGTTCTTC,CASSHLNFPTMGSSYNEQFF
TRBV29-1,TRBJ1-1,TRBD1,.,TGCAGCGGAACGGGACAGACGAACACTGAAGCTTTCTTT,CSGTGQTNTEAFF
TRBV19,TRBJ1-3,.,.,TGTGCCAGTAGCTGGGGGGGACGGTCTGGAAACACCATATATTTT,CASSWGGRSGNTIYF
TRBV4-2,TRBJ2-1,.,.,TGTGCCAGCAGCCAAGACACACAGGTTAGCTCCTACAATGAGCAGTTCTTC,CASSQDTQVSSYNEQFF
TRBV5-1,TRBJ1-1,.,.,TGCGCCAGCAGCTTGCAAGGAGACAGGGAAGCTTTCTTT,CASSLQGDREAFF
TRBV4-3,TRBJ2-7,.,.,TGCGCCAGCAGCCAAGGACCACAGGGTACCTACGAGCAGTACTTC,CASSQGPQGTYEQYF
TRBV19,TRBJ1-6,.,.,TGTGCCAGCTGCGCCGCCAGGGGTACTTCACCCCTCCACTTT,CASCAARGTSPLHF
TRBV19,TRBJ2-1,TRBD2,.,TGTGCCAGTAGTCTACTAGCGGGACTGGACAATGAGCAGTTCTTC,CASSLLAGLDNEQFF
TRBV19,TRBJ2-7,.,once,TGTGCCAGTTCACAGGCGCTATCCTACGAGCAGTACTTC,CASSQALSYEQYF
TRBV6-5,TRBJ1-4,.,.,TGTGCCAGCAGGCGGGGGATAGGTGAAAAACTGTTTTTT,CASRRGIGEKLFF
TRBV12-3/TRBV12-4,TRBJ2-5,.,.,TGTGCCAGCAGTTCCGGATGGAAGGAGACCCAGTACTTC,CASSSGWKETQYF
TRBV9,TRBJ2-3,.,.,TGTGCCAGCAGCGTTGTCAACGGACTCACAGATACGCAGTATTTT,CASSVVNGLTDTQYF
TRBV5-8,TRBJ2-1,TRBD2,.,TGTGCCAGCAGCTTGGGACTAGCGGTCTACAATGAGCAGTTCTTC,CASSLGLAVYNEQFF
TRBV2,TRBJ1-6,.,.,TGTGCCAGCAGTTCCATCCGGGGGAATAATTCACCCCTCCACTTT,CASSSIRGNNSPLHF
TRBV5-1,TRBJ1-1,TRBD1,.,TGCGCCAGCAGACGGGGACAGGGAAGGATTAGTGCAAACACTGAAGCTTTCTTT,CASRRGQGRISANTEAFF
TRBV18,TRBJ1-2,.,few,TGTGCCAGCTCCCTATCGGGGCGGGGCTACACCTTC,CASSLSGRGYTF
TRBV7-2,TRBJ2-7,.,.,TGTGCCAGCAGTTACACGGGACTGGCGACCTACGAGCAGTACTTC,CASSYTGLATYEQYF